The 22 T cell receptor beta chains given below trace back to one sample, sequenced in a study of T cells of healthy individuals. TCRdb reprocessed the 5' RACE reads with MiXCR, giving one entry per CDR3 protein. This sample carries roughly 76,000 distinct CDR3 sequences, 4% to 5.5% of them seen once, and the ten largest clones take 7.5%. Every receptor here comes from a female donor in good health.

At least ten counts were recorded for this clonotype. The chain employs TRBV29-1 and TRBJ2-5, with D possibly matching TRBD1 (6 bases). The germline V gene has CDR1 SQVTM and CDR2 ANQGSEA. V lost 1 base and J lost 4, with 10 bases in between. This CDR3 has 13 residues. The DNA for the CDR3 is TGCAGCGTTGAAGTGGCAGGGGTAGAGACCCAGTACTTC. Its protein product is CSVEVAGVETQYF.

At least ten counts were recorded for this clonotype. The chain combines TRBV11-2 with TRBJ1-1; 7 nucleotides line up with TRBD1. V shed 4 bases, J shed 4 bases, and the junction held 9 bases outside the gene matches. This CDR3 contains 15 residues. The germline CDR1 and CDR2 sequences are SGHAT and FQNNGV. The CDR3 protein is CASSYRSTGPTEAFF. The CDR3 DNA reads TGTGCCAGCAGCTACCGGTCGACAGGGCCCACTGAAGCTTTCTTT.

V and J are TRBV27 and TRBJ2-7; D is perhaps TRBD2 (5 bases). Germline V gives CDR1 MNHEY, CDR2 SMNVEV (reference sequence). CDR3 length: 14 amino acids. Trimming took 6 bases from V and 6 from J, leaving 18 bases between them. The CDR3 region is CASSVDWRFPEQYF. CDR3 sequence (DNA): TGTGCCAGCAGCGTGGACTGGCGTTTCCCCGAGCAGTACTTC.

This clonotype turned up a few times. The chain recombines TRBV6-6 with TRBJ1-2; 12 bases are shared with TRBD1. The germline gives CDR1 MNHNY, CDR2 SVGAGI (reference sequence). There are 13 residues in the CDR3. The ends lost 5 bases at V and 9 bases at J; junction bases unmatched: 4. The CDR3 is CASSGTGGRSYTF. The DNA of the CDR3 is TGTGCCAGCAGTGGGACAGGGGGCAGGAGCTACACCTTC.

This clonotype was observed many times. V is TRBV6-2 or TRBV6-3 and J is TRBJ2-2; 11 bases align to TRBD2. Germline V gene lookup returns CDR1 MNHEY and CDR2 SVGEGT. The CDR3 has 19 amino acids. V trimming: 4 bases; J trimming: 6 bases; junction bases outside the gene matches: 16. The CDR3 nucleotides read TGTGCCAGCAGTTCGTGGTCACTAGCGGGAGCCCTAAGGGCCGGGGAGCTGTTTTTT. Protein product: CASSSWSLAGALRAGELFF.

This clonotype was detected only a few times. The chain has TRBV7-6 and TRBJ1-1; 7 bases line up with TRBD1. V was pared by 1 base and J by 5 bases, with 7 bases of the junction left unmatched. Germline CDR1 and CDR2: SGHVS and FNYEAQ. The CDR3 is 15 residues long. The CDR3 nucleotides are TGTGCCAGCAGCTTAGAGGGCAGGGGGATGACTGAAGCTTTCTTT. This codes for CASSLEGRGMTEAFF.

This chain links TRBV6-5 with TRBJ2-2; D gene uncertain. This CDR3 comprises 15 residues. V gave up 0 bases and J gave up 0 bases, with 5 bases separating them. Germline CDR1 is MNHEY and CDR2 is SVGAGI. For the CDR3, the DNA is TGTGCCAGCAGTTACTCTCCCTCGAACACCGGGGAGCTGTTTTTT. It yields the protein CASSYSPSNTGELFF.

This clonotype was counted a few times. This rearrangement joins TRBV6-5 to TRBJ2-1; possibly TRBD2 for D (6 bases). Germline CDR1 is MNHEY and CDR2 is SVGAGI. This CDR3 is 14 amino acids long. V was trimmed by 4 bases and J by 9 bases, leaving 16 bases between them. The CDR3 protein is CASSSPGGFGEQFF. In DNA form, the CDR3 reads TGTGCCAGCAGTTCTCCTGGGGGGTTTGGTGAGCAGTTCTTC.

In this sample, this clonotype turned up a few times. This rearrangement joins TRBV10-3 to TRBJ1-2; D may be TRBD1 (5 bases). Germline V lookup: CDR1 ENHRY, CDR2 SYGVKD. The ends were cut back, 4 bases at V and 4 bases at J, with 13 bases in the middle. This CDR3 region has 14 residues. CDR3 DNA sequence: TGTGCCATCAGTGCTGTACAGGAGTCCTATGGCTACACCTTC. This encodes CAISAVQESYGYTF.

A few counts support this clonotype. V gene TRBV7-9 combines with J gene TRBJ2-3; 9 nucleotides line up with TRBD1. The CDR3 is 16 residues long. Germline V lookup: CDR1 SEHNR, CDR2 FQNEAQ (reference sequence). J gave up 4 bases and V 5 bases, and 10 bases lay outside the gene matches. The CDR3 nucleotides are TGTGCCAGCAGCCATCGGACAGGGGAATGGGCAGATACGCAGTATTTT. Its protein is CASSHRTGEWADTQYF.

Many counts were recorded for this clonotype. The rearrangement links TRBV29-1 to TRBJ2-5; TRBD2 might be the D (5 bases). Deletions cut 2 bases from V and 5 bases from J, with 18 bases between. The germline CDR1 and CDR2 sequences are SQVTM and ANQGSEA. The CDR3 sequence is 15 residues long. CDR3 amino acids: CSVESPGRLRETQYF. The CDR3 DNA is TGCAGCGTTGAATCTCCGGGAAGGCTGAGGGAGACCCAGTACTTC. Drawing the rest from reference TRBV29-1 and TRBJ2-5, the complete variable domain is SAVISQKPSRDICQRGTSLTIQCQVDSQVTMMFWYRQQPGQSLTLIATANQGSEATYESGFVIDKFPISRPNLTFSTLTVSNMSPEDSSIYLCSVESPGRLRETQYFGPGTRLLVL.

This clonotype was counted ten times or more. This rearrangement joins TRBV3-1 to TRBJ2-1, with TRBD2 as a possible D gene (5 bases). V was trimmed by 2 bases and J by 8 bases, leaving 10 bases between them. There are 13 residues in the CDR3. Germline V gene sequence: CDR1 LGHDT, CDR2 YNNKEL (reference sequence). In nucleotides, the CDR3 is TGTGCCAGCAGCCAAAAGGGAGACCATGAGCAGTTCTTC. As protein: CASSQKGDHEQFF.

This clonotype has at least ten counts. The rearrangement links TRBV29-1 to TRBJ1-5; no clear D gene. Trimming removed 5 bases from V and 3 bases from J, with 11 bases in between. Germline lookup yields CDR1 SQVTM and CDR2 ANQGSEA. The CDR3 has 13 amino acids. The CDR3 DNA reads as TGCAGCGTTTCTCTTTCAGACAATCAGCCCCAGCATTTT. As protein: CSVSLSDNQPQHF.

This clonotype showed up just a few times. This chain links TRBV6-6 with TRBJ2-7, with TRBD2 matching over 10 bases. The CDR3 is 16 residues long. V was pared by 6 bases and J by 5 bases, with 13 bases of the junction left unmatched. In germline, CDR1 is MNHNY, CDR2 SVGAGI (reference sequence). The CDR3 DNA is TGTGCCAGCAGCCTCGCGGCTAGCGGGAGAGTAGACGAGCAGTACTTC. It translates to CASSLAASGRVDEQYF.

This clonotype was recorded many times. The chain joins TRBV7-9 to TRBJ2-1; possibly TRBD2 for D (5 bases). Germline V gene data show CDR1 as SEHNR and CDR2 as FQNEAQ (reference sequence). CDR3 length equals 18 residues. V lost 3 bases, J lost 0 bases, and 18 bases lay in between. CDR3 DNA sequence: TGTGCCAGCAGCTTTTATCGGGGTAGCGCCTCCTCCTACAATGAGCAGTTCTTC. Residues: CASSFYRGSASSYNEQFF.

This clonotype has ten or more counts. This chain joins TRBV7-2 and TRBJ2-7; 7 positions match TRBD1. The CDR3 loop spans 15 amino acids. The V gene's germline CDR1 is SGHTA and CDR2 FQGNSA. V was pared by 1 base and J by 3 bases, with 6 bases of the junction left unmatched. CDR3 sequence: CASSLDRGPYYEQYF. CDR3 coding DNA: TGTGCCAGCAGCTTAGACAGGGGACCTTACTACGAGCAGTACTTC.

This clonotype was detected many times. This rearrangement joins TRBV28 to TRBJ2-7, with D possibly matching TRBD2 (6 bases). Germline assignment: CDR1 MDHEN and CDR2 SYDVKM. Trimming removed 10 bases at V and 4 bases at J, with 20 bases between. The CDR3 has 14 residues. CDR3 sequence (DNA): TGTGCCATCAAATTGAGGAGGGACGGGTACGAGCAGTACTTC. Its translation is CAIKLRRDGYEQYF.

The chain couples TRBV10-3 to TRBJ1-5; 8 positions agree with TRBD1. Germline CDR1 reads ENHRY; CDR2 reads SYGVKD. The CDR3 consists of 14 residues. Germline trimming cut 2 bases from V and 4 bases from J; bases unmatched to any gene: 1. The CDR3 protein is CAISERTGNQPQHF. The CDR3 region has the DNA TGTGCCATCAGTGAGAGGACAGGGAATCAGCCCCAGCATTTT.

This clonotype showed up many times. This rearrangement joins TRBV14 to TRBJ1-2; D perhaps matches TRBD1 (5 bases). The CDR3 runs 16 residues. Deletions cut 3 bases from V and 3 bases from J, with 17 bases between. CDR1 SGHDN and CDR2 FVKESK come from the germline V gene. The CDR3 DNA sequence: TGTGCCAGCAGCCACGGGGTGACAGATTATCACTATGGCTACACCTTC. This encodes CASSHGVTDYHYGYTF.

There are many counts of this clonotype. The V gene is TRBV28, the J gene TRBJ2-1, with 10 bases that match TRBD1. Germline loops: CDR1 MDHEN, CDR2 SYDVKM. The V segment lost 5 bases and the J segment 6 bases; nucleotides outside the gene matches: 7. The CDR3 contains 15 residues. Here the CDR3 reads CASSPGTGAPNEQFF. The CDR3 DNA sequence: TGTGCCAGCAGTCCCGGGACAGGGGCCCCCAATGAGCAGTTCTTC.

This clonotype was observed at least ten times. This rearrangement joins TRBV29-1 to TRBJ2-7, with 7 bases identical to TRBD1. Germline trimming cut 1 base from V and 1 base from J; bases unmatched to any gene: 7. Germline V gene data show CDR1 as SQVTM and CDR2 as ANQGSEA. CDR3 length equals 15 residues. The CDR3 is CSVEVGQGVSYEQYF. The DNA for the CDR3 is TGCAGCGTTGAAGTAGGTCAGGGGGTATCCTACGAGCAGTACTTC.

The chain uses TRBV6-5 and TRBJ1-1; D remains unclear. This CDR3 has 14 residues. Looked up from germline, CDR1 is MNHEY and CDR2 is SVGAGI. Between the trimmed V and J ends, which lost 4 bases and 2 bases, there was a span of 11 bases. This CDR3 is CASSLGSPNTEAFF. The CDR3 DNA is TGTGCCAGCAGTTTGGGGAGCCCTAACACTGAAGCTTTCTTT.